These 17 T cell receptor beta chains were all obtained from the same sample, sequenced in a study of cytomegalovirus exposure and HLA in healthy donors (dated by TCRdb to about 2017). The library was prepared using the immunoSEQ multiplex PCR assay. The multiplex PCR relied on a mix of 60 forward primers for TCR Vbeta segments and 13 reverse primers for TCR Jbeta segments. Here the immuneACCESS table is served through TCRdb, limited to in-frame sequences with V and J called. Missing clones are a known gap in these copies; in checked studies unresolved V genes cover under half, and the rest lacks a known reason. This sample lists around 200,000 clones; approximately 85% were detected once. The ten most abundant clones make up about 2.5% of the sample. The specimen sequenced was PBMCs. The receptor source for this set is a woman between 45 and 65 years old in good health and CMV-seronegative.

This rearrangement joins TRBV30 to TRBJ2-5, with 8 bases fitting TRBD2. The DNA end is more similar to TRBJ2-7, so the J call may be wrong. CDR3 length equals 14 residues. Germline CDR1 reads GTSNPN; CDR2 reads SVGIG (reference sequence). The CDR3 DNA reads TGTGCCTGGAGTGTACTAGCGGTACAGGGCGAGCAGTACTTC. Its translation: CAWSVLAVQGEQYF.

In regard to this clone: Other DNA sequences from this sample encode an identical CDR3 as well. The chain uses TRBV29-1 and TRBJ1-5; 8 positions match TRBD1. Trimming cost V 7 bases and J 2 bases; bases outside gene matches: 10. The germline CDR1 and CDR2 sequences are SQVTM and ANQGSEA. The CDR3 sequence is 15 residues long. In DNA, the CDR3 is TGCAGCGCACAGACAGGGGCTACGGGCAATCAGCCCCAGCATTTT. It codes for CSAQTGATGNQPQHF.

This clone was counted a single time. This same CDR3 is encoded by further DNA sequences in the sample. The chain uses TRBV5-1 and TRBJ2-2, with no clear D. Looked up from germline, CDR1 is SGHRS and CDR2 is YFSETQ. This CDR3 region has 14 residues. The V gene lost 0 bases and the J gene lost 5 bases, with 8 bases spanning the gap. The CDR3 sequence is CASSLGEWTGELFF. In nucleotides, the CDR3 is TGCGCCAGCAGCTTGGGTGAGTGGACCGGGGAGCTGTTTTTT. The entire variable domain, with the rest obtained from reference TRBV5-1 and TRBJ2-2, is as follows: KAGVTQTPRYLIKTRGQQVTLSCSPISGHRSVSWYQQTPGQGLQFLFEYFSETQRNKGNFPGRFSGRQFSNSRSEMNVSTLELGDSALYLCASSLGEWTGELFFGEGSRLTVL.

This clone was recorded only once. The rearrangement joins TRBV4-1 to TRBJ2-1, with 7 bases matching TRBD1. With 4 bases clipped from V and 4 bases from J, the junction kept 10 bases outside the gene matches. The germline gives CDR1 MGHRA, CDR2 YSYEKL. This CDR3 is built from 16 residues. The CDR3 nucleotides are TGCGCCAGCAGCCGTACCGGGACAGTTTTGTACAATGAGCAGTTCTTC. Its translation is CASSRTGTVLYNEQFF.

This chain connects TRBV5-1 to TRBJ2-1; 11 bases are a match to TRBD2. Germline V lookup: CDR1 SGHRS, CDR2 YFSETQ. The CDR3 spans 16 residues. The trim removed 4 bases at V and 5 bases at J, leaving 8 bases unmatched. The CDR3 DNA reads TGCGCCAGCAGCCTGGGACTAGCGGTTCTTAACAATGAGCAGTTCTTC. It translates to CASSLGLAVLNNEQFF.

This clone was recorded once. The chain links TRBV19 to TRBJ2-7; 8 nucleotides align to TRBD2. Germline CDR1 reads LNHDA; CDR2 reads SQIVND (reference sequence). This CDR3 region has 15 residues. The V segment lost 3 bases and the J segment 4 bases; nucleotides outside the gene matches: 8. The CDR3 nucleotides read TGTGCCAGTAGTATTGGGAGCGGGAGATGGTACGAGCAGTACTTC. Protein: CASSIGSGRWYEQYF.

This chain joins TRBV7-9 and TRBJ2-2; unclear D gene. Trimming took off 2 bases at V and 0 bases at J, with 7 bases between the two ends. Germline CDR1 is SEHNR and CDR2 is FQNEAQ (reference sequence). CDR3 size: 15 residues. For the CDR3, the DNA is TGTGCCAGCAGCTTAAGAATAGCGAACACCGGGGAGCTGTTTTTT. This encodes CASSLRIANTGELFF. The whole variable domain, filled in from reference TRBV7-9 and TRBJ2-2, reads DTGVSQNPRHKITKRGQNVTFRCDPISEHNRLYWYRQTLGQGPEFLTYFQNEAQLEKSRLLSDRFSAERPKGSFSTLEIQRTEQGDSAMYLCASSLRIANTGELFFGEGSRLTVL.

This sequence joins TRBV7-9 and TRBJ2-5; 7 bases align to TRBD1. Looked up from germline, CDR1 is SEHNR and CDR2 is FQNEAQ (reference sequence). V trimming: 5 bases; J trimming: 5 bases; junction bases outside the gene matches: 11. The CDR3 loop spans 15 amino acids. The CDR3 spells CASSADRVGWETQYF. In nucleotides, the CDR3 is TGTGCCAGCAGCGCCGACAGGGTGGGTTGGGAGACCCAGTACTTC.

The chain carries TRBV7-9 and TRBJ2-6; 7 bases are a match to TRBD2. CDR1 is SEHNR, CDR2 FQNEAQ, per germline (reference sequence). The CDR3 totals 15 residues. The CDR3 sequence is CVSREGRVGANVLTF. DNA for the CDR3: TGTGTAAGCAGGGAGGGGCGGGTCGGGGCCAACGTCCTGACTTTC.

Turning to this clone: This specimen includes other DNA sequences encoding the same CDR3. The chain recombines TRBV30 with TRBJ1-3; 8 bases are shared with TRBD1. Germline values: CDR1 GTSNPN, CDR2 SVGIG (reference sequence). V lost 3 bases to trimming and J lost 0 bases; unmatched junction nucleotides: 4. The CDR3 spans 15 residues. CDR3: CAWSRTGNSGNTIYF. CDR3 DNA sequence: TGTGCCTGGAGCCGGACAGGGAACTCTGGAAACACCATATATTTT.

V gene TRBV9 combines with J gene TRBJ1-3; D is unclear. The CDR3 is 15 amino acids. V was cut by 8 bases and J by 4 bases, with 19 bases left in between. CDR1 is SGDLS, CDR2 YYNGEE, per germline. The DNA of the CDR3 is TGTGCCAGGACTACCGTGGTTGGAGTGGGAAACACCATATATTTT. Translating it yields CARTTVVGVGNTIYF.

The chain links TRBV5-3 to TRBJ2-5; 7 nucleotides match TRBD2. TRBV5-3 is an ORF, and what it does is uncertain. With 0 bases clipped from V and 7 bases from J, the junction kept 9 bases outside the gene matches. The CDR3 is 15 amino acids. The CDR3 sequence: CARSLGGEGHGTQYF. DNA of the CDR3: TGTGCCAGAAGCTTGGGGGGGGAGGGCCATGGGACCCAGTACTTC.

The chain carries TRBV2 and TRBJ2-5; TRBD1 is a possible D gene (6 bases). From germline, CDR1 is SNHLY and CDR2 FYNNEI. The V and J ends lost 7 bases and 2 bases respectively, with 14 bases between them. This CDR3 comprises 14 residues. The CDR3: CASTFRGRQETQYF. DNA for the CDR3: TGTGCCAGCACCTTCAGGGGACGGCAAGAGACCCAGTACTTC.

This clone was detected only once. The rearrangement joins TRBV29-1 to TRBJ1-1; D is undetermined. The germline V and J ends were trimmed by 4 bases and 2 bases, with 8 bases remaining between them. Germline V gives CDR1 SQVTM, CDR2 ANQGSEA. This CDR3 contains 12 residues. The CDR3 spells CSVGRENTEAFF. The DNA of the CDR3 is TGCAGCGTTGGGAGGGAAAACACTGAAGCTTTCTTT. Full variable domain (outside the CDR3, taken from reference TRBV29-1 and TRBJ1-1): SAVISQKPSRDICQRGTSLTIQCQVDSQVTMMFWYRQQPGQSLTLIATANQGSEATYESGFVIDKFPISRPNLTFSTLTVSNMSPEDSSIYLCSVGRENTEAFFGQGTRLTVV.

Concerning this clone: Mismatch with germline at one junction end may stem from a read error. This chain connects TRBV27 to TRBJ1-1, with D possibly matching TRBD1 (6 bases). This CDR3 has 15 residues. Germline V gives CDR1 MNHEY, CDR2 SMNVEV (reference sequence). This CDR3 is CASSLRQDQNTKAFF. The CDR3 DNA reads TGTGCCAGCAGTCTGCGACAGGATCAGAACACTAAAGCTTTCTTT.

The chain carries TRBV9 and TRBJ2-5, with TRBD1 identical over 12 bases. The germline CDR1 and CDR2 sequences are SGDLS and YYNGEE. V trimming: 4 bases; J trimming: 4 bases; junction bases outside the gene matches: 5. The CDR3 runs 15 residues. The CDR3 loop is CASSLGTGGPETQYF. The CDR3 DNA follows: TGTGCCAGCAGCCTAGGGACAGGGGGCCCAGAGACCCAGTACTTC.

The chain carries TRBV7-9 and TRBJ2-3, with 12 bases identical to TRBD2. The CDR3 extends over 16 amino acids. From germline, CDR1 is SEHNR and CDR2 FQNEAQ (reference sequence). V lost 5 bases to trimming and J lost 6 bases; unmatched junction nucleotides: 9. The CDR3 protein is CASSVTSGGLGDTQYF. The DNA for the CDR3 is TGTGCCAGCAGCGTGACTAGCGGGGGCCTGGGTGATACGCAGTATTTT.